This TCR beta chain was documented in a study of OX40 agonist ivuxolimab in advanced cancers. Turning to the study itself: Ivuxolimab is an agonistic anti-OX40 (CD134) antibody, and patients were treated with it. Patients received intravenous ivuxolimab every 2 weeks at 0.01 to 10 mg/kg.

Study-wide results and limits: Expanded clones were, on average, more numerous in CD8+ T cells than in CD4+.

TCRdb keeps only in-frame clones here, not all; method: immunoSEQ multiplex PCR. The top ten hold more than 5.5% of the sample, which has 48,000 or so clones, about three quarters seen once. Patients were ruled out by autoimmune disease history or systemic immunosuppression. Comments on this clone: Its target is not known. The junction departs from germline at one end; a sequencing error may be responsible.

This CDR3 is built from 16 residues. Germline values: CDR1 MNHNS, CDR2 SASEGT. The receptor comes from an adult with an advanced solid tumor such as melanoma, head and neck, liver or kidney cancer. J is TRBJ1-5 and V is TRBV6-1; D might be TRBD1 (6 bases). Material: CD4+ or CD8+ T cells sorted from blood, obtained in a trial of the OX40 agonist ivuxolimab. CDR3 in DNA: TGTGCCATCAGTGAGGGGGGGGTCGGTAGCAATCAGCCCCAGCATTTT. Its protein is CAISEGGVGSNQPQHF.